One sample yielded the 15 T cell receptor beta chains listed below, sequenced in a study of CD8+ T cells in alopecia areata. The sequencing template was cDNA reverse transcribed from extracted RNA. Sequencing was performed with immunoSEQ multiplex PCR; in TCRdb, only in-frame clones are kept and a portion is missing. The data contain 140,000 to 150,000 clones, about 47% of them seen just once; the ten biggest clones take up 0.95% to 1%. The starting material was CD4+ T cells sorted from blood, obtained at week 0. The receptors were gathered from a human donor with alopecia areata.

This chain links TRBV30 with TRBJ1-2; no firm D call. The ends were cut back, 0 bases at V and 7 bases at J, with 9 bases in the middle. Germline V gives CDR1 GTSNPN, CDR2 SVGIG (reference sequence). This CDR3 is 12 amino acids long. The CDR3 here is CAWSVSQAGYTF. The CDR3 nucleotides read TGTGCCTGGAGTGTAAGCCAGGCTGGCTACACCTTC. The full variable domain, in which reference TRBV30 and TRBJ1-2 provide the parts outside the CDR3, is SQTIHQWPATLVQPVGSPLSLECTVEGTSNPNLYWYRQAAGRGLQLLFYSVGIGQISSEVPQNLSASRPQDRQFILSSKKLLLSDSGFYLCAWSVSQAGYTFGSGTRLTVV.

This sequence joins TRBV15 and TRBJ2-5; 8 nucleotides match TRBD1. Germline trimming cut 1 base from V and 4 bases from J; bases unmatched to any gene: 5. The germline V gene has CDR1 LNHNV and CDR2 YYDKDF (reference sequence). CDR3 length equals 15 residues. The CDR3 DNA is TGTGCCACCAGCAGAGGGACAGGGAACGGAGAGACCCAGTACTTC. It is translated as CATSRGTGNGETQYF.

This clone was found once. The rearrangement links TRBV7-2 to TRBJ2-1; possibly TRBD2 for D (5 bases). The V gene lost 7 bases and the J gene lost 10 bases, with 23 bases spanning the gap. Germline lookup yields CDR1 SGHTA and CDR2 FQGNSA. This CDR3 spans 15 amino acids. The CDR3 bases are TGTGCCAGCACCTCTCCTCTGAACGGGAAGTGGGAGCAGTTCTTC. Its translation is CASTSPLNGKWEQFF.

The chain links TRBV7-2 to TRBJ2-1; the match to TRBD2 covers 8 bases. Looked up from germline, CDR1 is SGHTA and CDR2 is FQGNSA. After removal of 5 bases from V and 8 bases from J, the junction contained 8 bases not matched to a gene. The CDR3 is 14 amino acids. CDR3 in amino acids: CASSTSAGEDEQFF. As DNA, the CDR3 is TGTGCCAGCAGCACTTCAGCGGGAGAGGATGAGCAGTTCTTC.

This chain uses TRBV27 with TRBJ2-1; no clear D. V lost 5 bases to trimming and J lost 2 bases, with 13 bases between them. Germline assignment: CDR1 MNHEY and CDR2 SMNVEV (reference sequence). The CDR3 is 15 amino acids. The CDR3 DNA reads as TGTGCCAGCAGTCCAGGACCGCTTACCTACAATGAGCAGTTCTTC. Protein: CASSPGPLTYNEQFF.

This chain joins TRBV25-1 and TRBJ2-3; TRBD1 matches 8 bases. There are 14 residues in the CDR3. Germline V CDR1 and CDR2: MGHDK, SYGVNS. V shed 8 bases, J shed 2 bases, and the junction held 6 bases outside the gene matches. The CDR3 DNA follows: TGTGCCAGCTCCGACAGGGGATTCACAGATACGCAGTATTTT. It is translated as CASSDRGFTDTQYF.

This clone was counted a few times. The chain recombines TRBV27 with TRBJ1-1; D is undetermined. This CDR3 spans 14 amino acids. Germline V gene lookup returns CDR1 MNHEY and CDR2 SMNVEV (reference sequence). The V and J ends lost 5 bases and 6 bases respectively, with 16 bases between them. This CDR3 reads CASSSRTQYAEAFF. The CDR3, as DNA: TGTGCCAGCAGTAGCAGGACGCAGTACGCTGAAGCTTTCTTT.

The J gene is TRBJ2-5, the V gene TRBV28, with D perhaps matching TRBD2 (5 bases). Per germline, CDR1 MDHEN and CDR2 SYDVKM. The ends were cut back, 6 bases at V and 3 bases at J, with 14 bases in the middle. The CDR3 totals 14 residues. CDR3 protein: CASSSSDGKETQYF. The CDR3 DNA sequence: TGTGCCAGCAGCTCATCGGACGGGAAAGAGACCCAGTACTTC.

The table lists this clone with a few counts. This chain links TRBV7-9 with TRBJ2-1; TRBD1 matches at 7 bases. V shed 5 bases, J shed 6 bases, and the junction held 13 bases outside the gene matches. Germline CDR1 SEHNR, CDR2 FQNEAQ (reference sequence). The CDR3 runs to 16 residues. The CDR3 here is CASSLRVGGRFNEQFF. The CDR3 nucleotides read TGTGCCAGCAGCCTACGGGTAGGGGGCAGATTCAATGAGCAGTTCTTC.

Only a few counts were recorded for this clone. The chain carries TRBV28 and TRBJ1-5; no clear D. The CDR3 runs 19 residues. Germline CDR1 reads MDHEN; CDR2 reads SYDVKM. Trimming left V 4 bases short and J 2 bases short, with 24 bases between. CDR3 nucleotides: TGTGCCAGCAGTTCCAGCAATAGCCGAGGCGGCGTGGGCAATCAGCCCCAGCATTTT. It translates to CASSSSNSRGGVGNQPQHF.

This sequence joins TRBV30 and TRBJ2-7; 12 bases align to TRBD2. Germline V lookup: CDR1 GTSNPN, CDR2 SVGIG (reference sequence). The CDR3 sequence is 13 residues long. The V and J ends lost 2 bases and 6 bases, in that order; junction bases with no gene match: 2. CDR3 sequence reads: CAWSKLAGGEQYF. The CDR3 nucleotides are TGTGCCTGGAGTAAACTAGCGGGAGGCGAGCAGTACTTC. Filled out from reference TRBV30 and TRBJ2-7, the complete variable domain reads SQTIHQWPATLVQPVGSPLSLECTVEGTSNPNLYWYRQAAGRGLQLLFYSVGIGQISSEVPQNLSASRPQDRQFILSSKKLLLSDSGFYLCAWSKLAGGEQYFGPGTRLTVT.

This clone turned up a few times. J is TRBJ1-5 and V is TRBV7-8; D remains ambiguous. Germline-derived CDR1 and CDR2 are SGHVS and FQNEAQ. The CDR3 loop spans 15 amino acids. V dropped 2 bases and J dropped 6 bases, with 14 bases sitting between them. The CDR3 reads CASSLLWGVGQPQHF. DNA of the CDR3: TGTGCCAGCAGCTTATTGTGGGGTGTTGGTCAGCCCCAGCATTTT.

The chain joins TRBV20-1 to TRBJ1-2, with unresolved D. V dropped 5 bases and J dropped 3 bases, with 7 bases sitting between them. The CDR3 runs to 11 residues. Germline CDR1 is DFQATT and CDR2 is SNEGSKA (reference sequence). The CDR3 DNA reads TGCAGTGCTCGGCGGGACTATGGCTACACCTTC. Translation: CSARRDYGYTF.

The sample holds a few counts of this clone. CDR3: CASSQDRSNTGELFF. CDR3 nucleotide sequence: TGCGCCAGCAGCCAAGACAGATCGAACACCGGGGAGCTGTTTTTT. The chain joins TRBV4-1 to TRBJ2-2; D is unclear. Looked up from germline, CDR1 is MGHRA and CDR2 is YSYEKL. The length of the CDR3 is 15 residues. Trimming stripped 0 bases from V and 0 bases from J, with 5 bases between.

This clone came up a few times. This chain joins TRBV30 and TRBJ2-5; D uncertain. V shed 4 bases and J shed 1 base, with 7 bases lying between them. CDR3 size: 12 residues. CDR1 GTSNPN and CDR2 SVGIG come from the germline V gene (reference sequence). The CDR3 reads CAWTRSQETQYF. The DNA for the CDR3 is TGTGCCTGGACACGGTCCCAAGAGACCCAGTACTTC.